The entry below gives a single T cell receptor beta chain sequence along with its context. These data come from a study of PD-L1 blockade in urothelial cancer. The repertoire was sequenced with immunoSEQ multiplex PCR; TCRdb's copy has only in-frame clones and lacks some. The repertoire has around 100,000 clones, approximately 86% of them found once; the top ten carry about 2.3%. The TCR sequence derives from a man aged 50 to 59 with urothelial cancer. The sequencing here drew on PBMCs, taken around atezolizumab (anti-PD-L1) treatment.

The CDR3 nucleotides are TGCGCCAGCAGCTCACTAGCGGGAGGGCCAGAGTCAGATACGCAGTATTTT. Its protein is CASSSLAGGPESDTQYF. This chain joins TRBV4-1 and TRBJ2-3; 13 bases are shared with TRBD2. This CDR3 region has 17 residues. Germline loops: CDR1 MGHRA, CDR2 YSYEKL. V shed 5 bases, J shed 4 bases, and the junction held 9 bases outside the gene matches.